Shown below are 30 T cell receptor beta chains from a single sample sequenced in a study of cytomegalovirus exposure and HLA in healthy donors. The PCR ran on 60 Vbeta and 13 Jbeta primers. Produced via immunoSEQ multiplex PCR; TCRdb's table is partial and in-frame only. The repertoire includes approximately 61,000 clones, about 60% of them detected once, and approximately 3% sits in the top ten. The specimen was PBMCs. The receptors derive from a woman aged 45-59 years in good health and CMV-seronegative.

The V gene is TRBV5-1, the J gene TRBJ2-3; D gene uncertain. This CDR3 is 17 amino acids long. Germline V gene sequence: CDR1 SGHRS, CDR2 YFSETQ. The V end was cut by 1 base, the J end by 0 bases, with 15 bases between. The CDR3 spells CASSLSFRVSSTDTQYF. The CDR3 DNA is TGCGCCAGCAGCTTGAGTTTTCGGGTCTCTAGCACAGATACGCAGTATTTT.

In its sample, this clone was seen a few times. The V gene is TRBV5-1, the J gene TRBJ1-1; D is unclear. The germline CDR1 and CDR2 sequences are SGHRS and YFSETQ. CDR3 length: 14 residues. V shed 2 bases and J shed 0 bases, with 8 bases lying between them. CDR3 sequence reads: CASSLDGMNTEAFF. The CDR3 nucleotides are TGCGCCAGCAGCTTAGACGGGATGAACACTGAAGCTTTCTTT.

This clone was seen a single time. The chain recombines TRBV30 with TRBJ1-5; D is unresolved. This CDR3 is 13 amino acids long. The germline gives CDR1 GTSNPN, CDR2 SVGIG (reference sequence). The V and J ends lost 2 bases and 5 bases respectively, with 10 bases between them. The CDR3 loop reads CAWSLGRYQPQHF. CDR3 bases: TGTGCCTGGAGTCTAGGGAGGTATCAGCCCCAGCATTTT.

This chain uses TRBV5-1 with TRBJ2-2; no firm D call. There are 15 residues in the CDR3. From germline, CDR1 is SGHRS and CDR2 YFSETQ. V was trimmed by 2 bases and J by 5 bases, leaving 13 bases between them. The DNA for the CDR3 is TGCGCCAGCAGCTTCATCACAGCAAGTACCGGGGAGCTGTTTTTT. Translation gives CASSFITASTGELFF.

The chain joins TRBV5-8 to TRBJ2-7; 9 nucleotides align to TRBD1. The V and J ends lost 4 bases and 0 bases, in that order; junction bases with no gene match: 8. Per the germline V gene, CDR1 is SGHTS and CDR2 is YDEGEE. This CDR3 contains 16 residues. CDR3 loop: CASSPGRGQGSYEQYF. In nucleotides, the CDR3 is TGTGCCAGCAGCCCAGGCAGGGGACAGGGCTCCTACGAGCAGTACTTC.

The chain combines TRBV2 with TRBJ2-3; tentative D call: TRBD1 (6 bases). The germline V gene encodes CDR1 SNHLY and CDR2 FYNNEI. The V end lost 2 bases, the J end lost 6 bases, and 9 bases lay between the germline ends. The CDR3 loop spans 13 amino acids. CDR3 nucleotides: TGTGCCAGCAGTGAATCAGGGGAGGATACGCAGTATTTT. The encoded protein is CASSESGEDTQYF.

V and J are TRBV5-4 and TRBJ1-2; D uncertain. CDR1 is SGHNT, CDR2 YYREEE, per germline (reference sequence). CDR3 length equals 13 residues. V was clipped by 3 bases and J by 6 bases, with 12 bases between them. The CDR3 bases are TGTGCCAGCAGCTCCCCTAACTCGGATGGCTACACCTTC. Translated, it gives CASSSPNSDGYTF.

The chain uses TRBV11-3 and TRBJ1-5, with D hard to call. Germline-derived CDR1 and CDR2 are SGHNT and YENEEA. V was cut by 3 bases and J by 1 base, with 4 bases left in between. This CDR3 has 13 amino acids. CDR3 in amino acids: CASSFSSNQPQHF. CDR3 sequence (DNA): TGTGCCAGCAGCTTTAGCAGCAATCAGCCCCAGCATTTT.

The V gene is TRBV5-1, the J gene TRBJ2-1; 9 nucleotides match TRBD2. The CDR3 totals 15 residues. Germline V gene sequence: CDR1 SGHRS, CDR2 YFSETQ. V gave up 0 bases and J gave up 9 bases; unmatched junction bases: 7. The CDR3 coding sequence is TGCGCCAGCAGCTTGGTAGCGGGAGCGGGTGGTGAGCAGTTCTTC. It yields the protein CASSLVAGAGGEQFF.

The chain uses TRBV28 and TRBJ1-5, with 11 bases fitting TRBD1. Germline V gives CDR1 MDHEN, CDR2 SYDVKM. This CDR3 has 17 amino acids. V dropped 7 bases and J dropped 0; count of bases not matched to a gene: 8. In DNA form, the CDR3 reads TGTGCCAGCAAACCCGGGACAGGGGGTTATAGCAATCAGCCCCAGCATTTT. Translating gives CASKPGTGGYSNQPQHF. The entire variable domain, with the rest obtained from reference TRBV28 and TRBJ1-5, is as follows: DVKVTQSSRYLVKRTGEKVFLECVQDMDHENMFWYRQDPGLGLRLIYFSYDVKMKEKGDIPEGYSVSREKKERFSLILESASTNQTSMYLCASKPGTGGYSNQPQHFGDGTRLSIL.

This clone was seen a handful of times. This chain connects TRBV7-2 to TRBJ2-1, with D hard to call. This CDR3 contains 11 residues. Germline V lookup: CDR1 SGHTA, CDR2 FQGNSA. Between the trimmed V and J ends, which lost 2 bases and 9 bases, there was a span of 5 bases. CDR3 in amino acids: CASSLFSEQFF. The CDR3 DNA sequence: TGTGCCAGCAGCTTATTCAGTGAGCAGTTCTTC.

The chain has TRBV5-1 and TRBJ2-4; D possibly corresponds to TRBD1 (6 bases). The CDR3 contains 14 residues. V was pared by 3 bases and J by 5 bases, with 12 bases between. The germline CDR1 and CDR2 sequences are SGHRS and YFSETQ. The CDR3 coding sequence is TGCGCCAGCAGCTCTCAGGGGAGCCAAAACATTCAGTACTTC. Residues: CASSSQGSQNIQYF. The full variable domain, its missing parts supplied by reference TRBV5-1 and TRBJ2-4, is KAGVTQTPRYLIKTRGQQVTLSCSPISGHRSVSWYQQTPGQGLQFLFEYFSETQRNKGNFPGRFSGRQFSNSRSEMNVSTLELGDSALYLCASSSQGSQNIQYFGAGTRLSVL.

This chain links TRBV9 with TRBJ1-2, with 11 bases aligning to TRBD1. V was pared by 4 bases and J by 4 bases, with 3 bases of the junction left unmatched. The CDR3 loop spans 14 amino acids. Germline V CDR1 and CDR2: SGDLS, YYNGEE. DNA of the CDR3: TGTGCCAGCAGCCGGACAGGGGGCAGCTATGGCTACACCTTC. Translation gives CASSRTGGSYGYTF.

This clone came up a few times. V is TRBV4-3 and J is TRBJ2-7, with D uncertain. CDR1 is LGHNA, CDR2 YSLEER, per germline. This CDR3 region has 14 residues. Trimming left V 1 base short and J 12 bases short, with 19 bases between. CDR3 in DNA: TGCGCCAGCAGCCAAGGAATTGCAGGCCGCTGGGTGTACTTC. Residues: CASSQGIAGRWVYF.

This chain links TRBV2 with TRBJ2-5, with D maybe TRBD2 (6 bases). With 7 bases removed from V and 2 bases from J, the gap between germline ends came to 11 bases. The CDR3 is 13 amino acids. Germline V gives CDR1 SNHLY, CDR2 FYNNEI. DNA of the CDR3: TGTGCCAGCATCCCGGGAGAACAAGAGACCCAGTACTTC. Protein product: CASIPGEQETQYF.

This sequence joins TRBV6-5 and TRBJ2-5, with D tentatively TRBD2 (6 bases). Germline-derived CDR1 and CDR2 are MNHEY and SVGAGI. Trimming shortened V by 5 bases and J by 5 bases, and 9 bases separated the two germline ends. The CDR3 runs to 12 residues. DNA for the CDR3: TGTGCCAGCAGTACGGGAGCGGAGACCCAGTACTTC. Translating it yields CASSTGAETQYF.

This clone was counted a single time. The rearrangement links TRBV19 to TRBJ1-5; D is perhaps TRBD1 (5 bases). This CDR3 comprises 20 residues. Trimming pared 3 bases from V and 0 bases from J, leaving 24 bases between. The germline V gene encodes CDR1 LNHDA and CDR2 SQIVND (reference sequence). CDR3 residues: CASSIFFQEGWFGSNQPQHF. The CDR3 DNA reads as TGTGCCAGTAGTATTTTTTTTCAGGAGGGGTGGTTCGGTAGCAATCAGCCCCAGCATTTT.

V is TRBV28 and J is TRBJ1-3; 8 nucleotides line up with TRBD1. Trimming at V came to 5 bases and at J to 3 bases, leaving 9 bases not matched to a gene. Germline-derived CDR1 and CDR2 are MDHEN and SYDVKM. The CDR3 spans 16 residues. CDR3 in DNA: TGTGCCAGCAGTCCACTGACAGGGGATGGTGGAAACACCATATATTTT. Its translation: CASSPLTGDGGNTIYF.

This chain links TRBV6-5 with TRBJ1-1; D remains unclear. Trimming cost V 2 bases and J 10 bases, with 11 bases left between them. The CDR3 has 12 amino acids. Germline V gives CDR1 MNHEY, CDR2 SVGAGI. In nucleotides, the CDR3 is TGTGCCAGCAGTTACGGCACTACGCCAGCTTTCTTT. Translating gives CASSYGTTPAFF.

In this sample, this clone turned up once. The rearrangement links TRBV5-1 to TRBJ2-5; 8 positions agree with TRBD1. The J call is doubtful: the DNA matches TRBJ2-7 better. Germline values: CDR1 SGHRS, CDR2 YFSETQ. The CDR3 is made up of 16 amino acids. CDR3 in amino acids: CASSSAPRTGFYEQYF. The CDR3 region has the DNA TGCGCCAGCAGCTCGGCGCCTAGGACAGGGTTCTACGAGCAGTACTTC.

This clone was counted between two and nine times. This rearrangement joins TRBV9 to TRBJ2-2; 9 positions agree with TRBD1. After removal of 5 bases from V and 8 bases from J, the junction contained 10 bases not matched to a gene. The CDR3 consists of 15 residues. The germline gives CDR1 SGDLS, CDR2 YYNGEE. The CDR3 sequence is CASRPGDRESGELFF. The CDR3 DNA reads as TGTGCCAGCAGGCCTGGGGACAGGGAGTCAGGGGAGCTGTTTTTT.

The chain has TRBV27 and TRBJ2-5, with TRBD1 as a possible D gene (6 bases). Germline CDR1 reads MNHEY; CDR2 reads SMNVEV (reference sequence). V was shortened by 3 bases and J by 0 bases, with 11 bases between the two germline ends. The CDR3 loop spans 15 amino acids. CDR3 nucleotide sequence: TGTGCCAGCAGTTTTTGGGGGCGCCACCAAGAGACCCAGTACTTC. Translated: CASSFWGRHQETQYF.

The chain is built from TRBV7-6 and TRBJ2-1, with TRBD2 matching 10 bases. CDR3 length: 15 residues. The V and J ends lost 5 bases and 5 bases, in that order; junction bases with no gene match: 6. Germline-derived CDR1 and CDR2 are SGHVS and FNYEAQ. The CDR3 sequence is CASSLRTSGNNEQFF. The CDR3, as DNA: TGTGCCAGCAGCCTAAGGACTAGCGGCAACAATGAGCAGTTCTTC. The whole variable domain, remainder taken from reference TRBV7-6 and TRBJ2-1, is GAGVSQSPRYKVTKRGQDVALRCDPISGHVSLYWYRQALGQGPEFLTYFNYEAQQDKSGLPNDRFSAERPEGSISTLTIQRTEQRDSAMYRCASSLRTSGNNEQFFGPGTRLTVL.

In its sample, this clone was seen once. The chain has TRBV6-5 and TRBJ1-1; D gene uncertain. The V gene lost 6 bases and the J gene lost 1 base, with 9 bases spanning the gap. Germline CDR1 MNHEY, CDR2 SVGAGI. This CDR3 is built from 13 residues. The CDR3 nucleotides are TGTGCCAGCAGCTCCACACCGAACACTGAAGCTTTCTTT. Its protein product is CASSSTPNTEAFF.

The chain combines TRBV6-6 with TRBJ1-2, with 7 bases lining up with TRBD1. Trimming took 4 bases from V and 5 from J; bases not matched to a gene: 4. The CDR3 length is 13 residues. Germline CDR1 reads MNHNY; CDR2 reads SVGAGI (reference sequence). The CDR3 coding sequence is TGTGCCAGCAGTTCCACCAGGGGGTATGGCTACACCTTC. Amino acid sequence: CASSSTRGYGYTF.

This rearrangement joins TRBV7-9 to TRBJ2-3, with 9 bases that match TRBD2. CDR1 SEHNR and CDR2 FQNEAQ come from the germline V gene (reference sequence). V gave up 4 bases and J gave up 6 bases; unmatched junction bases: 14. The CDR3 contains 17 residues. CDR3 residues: CASSSLTSRLAGDTQYF. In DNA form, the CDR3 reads TGTGCCAGCAGCTCCCTGACTAGTCGGCTAGCGGGGGATACGCAGTATTTT. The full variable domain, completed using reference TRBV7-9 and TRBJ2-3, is DTGVSQNPRHKITKRGQNVTFRCDPISEHNRLYWYRQTLGQGPEFLTYFQNEAQLEKSRLLSDRFSAERPKGSFSTLEIQRTEQGDSAMYLCASSSLTSRLAGDTQYFGPGTRLTVL.

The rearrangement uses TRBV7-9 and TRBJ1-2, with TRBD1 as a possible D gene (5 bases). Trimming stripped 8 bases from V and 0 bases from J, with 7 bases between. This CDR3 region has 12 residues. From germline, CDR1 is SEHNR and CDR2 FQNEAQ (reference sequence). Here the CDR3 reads CASGHPNYGYTF. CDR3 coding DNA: TGTGCCAGCGGACACCCTAACTATGGCTACACCTTC.

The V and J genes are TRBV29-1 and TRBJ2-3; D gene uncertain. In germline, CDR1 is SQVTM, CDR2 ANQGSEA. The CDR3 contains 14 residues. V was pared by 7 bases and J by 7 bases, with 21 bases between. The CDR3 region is CSGLGPLAKYTQYF. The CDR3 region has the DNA TGCAGCGGCCTAGGTCCCCTGGCGAAGTATACGCAGTATTTT.

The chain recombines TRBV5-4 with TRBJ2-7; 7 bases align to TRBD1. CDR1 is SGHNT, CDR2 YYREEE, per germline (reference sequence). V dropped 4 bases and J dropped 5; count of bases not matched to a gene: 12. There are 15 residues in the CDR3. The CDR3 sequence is CASSPTGSRAHEQYF. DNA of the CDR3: TGTGCCAGCAGCCCGACAGGGTCCCGGGCCCACGAGCAGTACTTC. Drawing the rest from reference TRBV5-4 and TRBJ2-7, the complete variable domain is ETGVTQSPTHLIKTRGQQVTLRCSSQSGHNTVSWYQQALGQGPQFIFQYYREEENGRGNFPPRFSGLQFPNYSSELNVNALELDDSALYLCASSPTGSRAHEQYFGPGTRLTVT.

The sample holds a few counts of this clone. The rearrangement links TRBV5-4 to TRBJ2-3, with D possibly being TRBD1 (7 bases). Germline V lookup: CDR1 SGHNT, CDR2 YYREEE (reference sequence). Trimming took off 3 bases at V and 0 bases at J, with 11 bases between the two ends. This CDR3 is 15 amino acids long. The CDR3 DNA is TGTGCCAGCAGCTCGACAGGGACTAGCACAGATACGCAGTATTTT. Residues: CASSSTGTSTDTQYF.